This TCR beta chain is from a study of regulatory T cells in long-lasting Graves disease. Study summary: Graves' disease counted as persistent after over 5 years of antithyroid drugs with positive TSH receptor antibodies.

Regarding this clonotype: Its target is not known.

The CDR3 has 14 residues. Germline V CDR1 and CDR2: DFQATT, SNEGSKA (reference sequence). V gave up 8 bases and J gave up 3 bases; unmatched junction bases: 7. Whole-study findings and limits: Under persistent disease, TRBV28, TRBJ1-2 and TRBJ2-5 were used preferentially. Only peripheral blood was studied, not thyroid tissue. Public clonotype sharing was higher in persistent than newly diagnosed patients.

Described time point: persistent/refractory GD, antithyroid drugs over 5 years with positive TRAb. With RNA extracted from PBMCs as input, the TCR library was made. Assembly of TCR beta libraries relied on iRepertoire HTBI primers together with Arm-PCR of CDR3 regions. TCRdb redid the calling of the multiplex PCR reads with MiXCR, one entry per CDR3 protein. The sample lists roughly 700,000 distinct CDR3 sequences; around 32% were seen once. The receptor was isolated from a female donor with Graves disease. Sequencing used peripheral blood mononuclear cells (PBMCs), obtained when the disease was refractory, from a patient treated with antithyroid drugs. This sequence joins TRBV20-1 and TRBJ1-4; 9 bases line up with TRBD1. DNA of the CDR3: TGCAGTCCCTATTGGACAGGGGCTAATGAAAAACTGTTTTTT. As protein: CSPYWTGANEKLFF.